This paragraph reports one TCR beta chain. CD4+ and CD8+ T cells were sorted from PBMCs stained for CD3, CD4 and CD8. In each case, RNA was isolated and then reverse transcribed into cDNA as the sequencing template. Some clones are missing from TCRdb's copy, which holds only in-frame ones; the method was immunoSEQ multiplex PCR. In the table there are more than 95,000 clones, approximately 60% of which are singletons. Germline V gives CDR1 GTSNPN, CDR2 SVGIG (reference sequence). This CDR3 has 13 residues. The V gene end was trimmed by 4 bases and the J gene end by 9 bases; junction bases not matched to a gene: 12. This entry is derived from a study of CD8+ T cells in alopecia areata.

The receptor comes from a human donor in good health. Sequencing used CD4+ T cells sorted from blood. V is TRBV30 and J is TRBJ2-7; 7 bases fit TRBD1. This CDR3 is CAWNRDSPPAQYF. The CDR3 coding sequence is TGTGCCTGGAATCGGGACAGCCCCCCTGCGCAGTACTTC.